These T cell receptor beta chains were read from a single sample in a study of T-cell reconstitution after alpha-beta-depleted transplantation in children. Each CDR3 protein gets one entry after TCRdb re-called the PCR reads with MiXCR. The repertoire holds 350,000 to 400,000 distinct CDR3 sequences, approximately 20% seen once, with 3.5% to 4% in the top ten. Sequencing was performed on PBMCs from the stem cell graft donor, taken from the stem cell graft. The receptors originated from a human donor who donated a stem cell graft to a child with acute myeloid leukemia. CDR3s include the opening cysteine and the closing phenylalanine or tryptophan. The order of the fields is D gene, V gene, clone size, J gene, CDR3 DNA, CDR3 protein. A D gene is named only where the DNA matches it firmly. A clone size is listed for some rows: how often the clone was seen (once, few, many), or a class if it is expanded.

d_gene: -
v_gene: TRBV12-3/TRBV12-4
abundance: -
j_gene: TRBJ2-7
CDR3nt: TGTGCCAGCAGTTTAACCCCCCACGAGCAGTACTTC
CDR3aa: CASSLTPHEQYF

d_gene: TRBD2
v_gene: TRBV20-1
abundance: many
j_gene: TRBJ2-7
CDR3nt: TGCAGTCTAAGGACTAGCGGTTCCTACGAGCAGTACTTC
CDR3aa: CSLRTSGSYEQYF

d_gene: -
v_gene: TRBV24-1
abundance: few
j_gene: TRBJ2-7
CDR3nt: TGTGCCACCTACGGGACTTACGAGCAGTACTTC
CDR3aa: CATYGTYEQYF

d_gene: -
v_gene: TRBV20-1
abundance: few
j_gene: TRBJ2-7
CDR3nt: TGCAGTGCTAGTCAGTCCTCTCGGGGTAACGAGCAGTACTTC
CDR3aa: CSASQSSRGNEQYF

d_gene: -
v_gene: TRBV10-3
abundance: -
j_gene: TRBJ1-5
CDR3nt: TGTGCCATCAGTGAGGCAGACCTTAGCAATCAGCCCCAGCATTTT
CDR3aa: CAISEADLSNQPQHF

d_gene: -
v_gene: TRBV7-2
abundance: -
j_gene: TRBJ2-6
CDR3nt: TGTGCCAGCAGCTTGGGACAACACTCTGGGGCCAACGTCCTGACTTTC
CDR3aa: CASSLGQHSGANVLTF

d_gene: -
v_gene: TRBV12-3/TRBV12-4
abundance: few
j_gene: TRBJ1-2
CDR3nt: TGTGCCAGCAGTTCAGACCTCGAGCGAAGGGGCTATGGCTACACCTTC
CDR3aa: CASSSDLERRGYGYTF

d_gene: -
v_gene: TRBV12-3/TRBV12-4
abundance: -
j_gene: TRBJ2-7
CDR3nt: TGTGCCAGCAGCCCACCCGACGGATTTAGGGGCTCCTACGAGCAGTACTTC
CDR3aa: CASSPPDGFRGSYEQYF

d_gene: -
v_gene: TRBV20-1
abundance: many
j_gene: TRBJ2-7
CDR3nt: TGCAGTGCTAGAGTCGGGCTGGAGCAGTACTTC
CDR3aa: CSARVGLEQYF

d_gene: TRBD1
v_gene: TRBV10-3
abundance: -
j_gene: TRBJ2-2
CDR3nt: TGTGCCATCACCGGACAGGGGGCAACCGGGGAGCTGTTTTTT
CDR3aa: CAITGQGATGELFF

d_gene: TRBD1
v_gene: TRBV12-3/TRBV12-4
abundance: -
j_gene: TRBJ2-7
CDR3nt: TGTGCCAGCAGTGAACAGGGGGTCTACTCCTACGAGCAGTACTTC
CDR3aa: CASSEQGVYSYEQYF

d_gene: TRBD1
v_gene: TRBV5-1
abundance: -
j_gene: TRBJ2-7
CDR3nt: TGCGCCAGCAGCTTACCCGGGACAGGGAACGAGCAGTACTTC
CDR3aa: CASSLPGTGNEQYF

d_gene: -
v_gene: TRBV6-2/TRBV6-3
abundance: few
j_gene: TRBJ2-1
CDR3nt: TGTGCCAGCAGTTACGAGGGACGTACGCAGCAGTTCTTC
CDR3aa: CASSYEGRTQQFF

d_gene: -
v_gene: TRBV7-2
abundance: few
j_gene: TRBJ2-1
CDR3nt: TGTGCCAGCAGCCGGCAGGCAGGGAAGAATGAGCAGTTCTTC
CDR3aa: CASSRQAGKNEQFF

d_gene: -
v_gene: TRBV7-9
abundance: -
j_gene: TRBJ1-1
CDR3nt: TGTGCCAGCACCCTATGGAGCACTGAAGCTTTCTTT
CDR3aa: CASTLWSTEAFF

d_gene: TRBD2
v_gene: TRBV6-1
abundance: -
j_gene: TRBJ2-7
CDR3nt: TGTGCCAGCAGCCCCGTAGCGGGAGGCCTATCCTACGAGCAGTACTTC
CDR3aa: CASSPVAGGLSYEQYF

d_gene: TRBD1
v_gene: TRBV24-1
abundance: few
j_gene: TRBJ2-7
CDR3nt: TGTGCCACCAGTGATTCCCGGGACAGCTCCTACGAGCAGTACTTC
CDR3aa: CATSDSRDSSYEQYF

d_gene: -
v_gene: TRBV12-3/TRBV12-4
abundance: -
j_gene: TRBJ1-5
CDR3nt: TGTGCCAGCAGCCCCCAAGAAGGAGGGCAGCCCCAGCATTTT
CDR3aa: CASSPQEGGQPQHF

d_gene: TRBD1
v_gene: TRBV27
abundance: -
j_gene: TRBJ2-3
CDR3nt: TGTGCCAGCAGTTTATCGGGACAGGGTACAGATACGCAGTATTTT
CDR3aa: CASSLSGQGTDTQYF